The clone carrying this T cell receptor beta chain was found a few times. Antigen specificity is unknown. V was cut by 6 bases and J by 3 bases, with 8 bases left in between. The CDR3 runs to 12 residues. Germline CDR1 and CDR2: SQVTM and ANQGSEA. The sample belongs to a study of cytomegalovirus exposure and HLA in healthy donors. Study-wide results and limits: Later analysis showed most CMV-associated TCR beta chains appearing HLA-restricted. A later analysis linked a missense DCLRE1C variant to TCR beta V- and J-gene trimming.

Amplification used 60 Vbeta primers and 13 Jbeta primers. As processed by the authors: About 12 million shared chains were among the roughly 80 million unique TCR beta chains that a later analysis counted. Assay used: immunoSEQ multiplex PCR; TCRdb lists only in-frame clones, some missing. Clone size and V and J calls were adopted from that table, with D and trimming inferred from the DNA. In the table there are some 170,000 clones, roughly 80% of which are singletons. V gene TRBV29-1 combines with J gene TRBJ1-4; D possibly corresponds to TRBD1 (6 bases). The clonotype comes from a female donor in good health and CMV-seronegative. Sequenced input: PBMCs. The CDR3 DNA is TGCAGCGTAGGACAGTCTAATGAAAAACTGTTTTTT. It codes for CSVGQSNEKLFF.